The 29 T cell receptor beta chains presented below share a single source sample, sequenced in a study of CD8 T cells in ankylosing spondylitis. Findings and caveats of the study: Several highly homologous variants made up a TCR beta motif, and this motif appeared characteristic of ankylosing spondylitis blood.

TCRdb reprocessed the 5' RACE reads with MiXCR, giving one entry per CDR3 protein. The repertoire holds hundreds of thousands of distinct CDR3 sequences, with over 9.5% as singletons. Their specific antigens are unknown. Specimen: blood, either unsorted or a sorted T cell fraction (not recorded which). The receptors stem from a male donor with ankylosing spondylitis.

This clonotype was seen a handful of times. The chain has TRBV20-1 and TRBJ1-6; 9 bases match TRBD1. This CDR3 region has 13 residues. Germline-derived CDR1 and CDR2 are DFQATT and SNEGSKA (reference sequence). The J segment lost 7 bases and the V segment lost 6 bases, leaving 4 bases of the junction unmatched. CDR3 coding DNA: TGCAGTGCACCGGGACAGGGAAATTCACCCCTCCACTTT. Translated, it gives CSAPGQGNSPLHF.

The genes are TRBV20-1 and TRBJ2-3; D is possibly TRBD2 (6 bases). Trimming removed 5 bases from V and 2 bases from J, with 14 bases in between. The CDR3 runs to 14 residues. CDR1 is DFQATT and CDR2 is SNEGSKA in the germline V gene (reference sequence). The CDR3: CSARILGLTDTQYF. The CDR3 DNA is TGCAGTGCTCGGATCCTGGGACTCACAGATACGCAGTATTTT.

The CDR3 spells CASRLQGASYGYTF. CDR3 sequence (DNA): TGTGCCAGCAGACTTCAGGGGGCCAGCTATGGCTACACCTTC. This chain joins TRBV6-5 and TRBJ1-2; 8 nucleotides line up with TRBD1. After removal of 6 bases from V and 4 bases from J, the junction contained 7 bases not matched to a gene. The CDR3 extends over 14 amino acids. Germline V gene sequence: CDR1 MNHEY, CDR2 SVGAGI.

The gene calls are TRBV6-2 or TRBV6-3 and TRBJ1-2, with 10 nucleotides matching TRBD1. Germline V gene lookup returns CDR1 MNHEY and CDR2 SVGEGT. Trimming removed 6 bases from V and 7 bases from J; junction bases left unmatched: 14. The CDR3 has 16 amino acids. The CDR3 spells CASRHGTGTGVPGYTF. CDR3 bases: TGTGCCAGCAGACATGGAACCGGGACAGGGGTTCCTGGCTACACCTTC.

This clonotype came up a few times. The gene calls are TRBV6-5 and TRBJ2-7, with a weak D call TRBD1 (6 bases). Germline V lookup: CDR1 MNHEY, CDR2 SVGAGI. V was clipped by 6 bases and J by 6 bases, with 15 bases between them. The CDR3 is 13 residues long. The CDR3 protein is CASSYRDAAEQYF. CDR3 DNA sequence: TGTGCCAGCAGCTACAGGGACGCCGCCGAGCAGTACTTC.

This clonotype has only a few counts. This sequence joins TRBV20-1 and TRBJ2-7; 9 bases line up with TRBD1. The CDR3 sequence is 14 residues long. V was pared by 6 bases and J by 3 bases, with 9 bases of the junction left unmatched. Germline V gene data show CDR1 as DFQATT and CDR2 as SNEGSKA (reference sequence). The CDR3 nucleotides are TGCAGTGCACGGCGCGGGACAGGGTTCTACGAGCAGTACTTC. This gives the protein CSARRGTGFYEQYF.

The V call is TRBV6-1, the J call TRBJ2-5; TRBD1 agrees at 10 bases. Germline assignment: CDR1 MNHNS and CDR2 SASEGT. This CDR3 comprises 14 residues. Unmatched junction bases numbered 7, after V lost 7 bases and J lost 5 bases. CDR3 coding DNA: TGTGCCAGCACGAAGGACAGGGGGTTTGAGACCCAGTACTTC. It encodes CASTKDRGFETQYF.

This clonotype was counted ten times or more. The V gene is TRBV5-1, the J gene TRBJ1-1; D unclear. Germline V gene sequence: CDR1 SGHRS, CDR2 YFSETQ. This CDR3 has 14 amino acids. Trimming shortened V by 4 bases and J by 1 base, and 11 bases separated the two germline ends. CDR3 loop: CASSQLQRNTEAFF. CDR3 nucleotide sequence: TGCGCCAGCAGCCAATTACAGAGGAACACTGAAGCTTTCTTT. The full variable domain, completed using reference TRBV5-1 and TRBJ1-1, is KAGVTQTPRYLIKTRGQQVTLSCSPISGHRSVSWYQQTPGQGLQFLFEYFSETQRNKGNFPGRFSGRQFSNSRSEMNVSTLELGDSALYLCASSQLQRNTEAFFGQGTRLTVV.

The chain uses TRBV5-5 and TRBJ1-2, with 8 bases fitting TRBD1. The CDR3 contains 15 residues. Germline-derived CDR1 and CDR2 are SGHKS and YYEKEE (reference sequence). V was pared by 4 bases and J by 2 bases, with 7 bases of the junction left unmatched. CDR3 sequence: CASSPGQGLNYGYTF. CDR3 nucleotides: TGTGCCAGCAGCCCTGGACAGGGTCTAAACTATGGCTACACCTTC.

This clonotype was picked up many times. The rearrangement links TRBV5-1 to TRBJ1-2; no clear D. Germline CDR1 reads SGHRS; CDR2 reads YFSETQ. This CDR3 region has 13 residues. The V end was cut by 0 bases, the J end by 5 bases, with 8 bases between. In nucleotides, the CDR3 is TGCGCCAGCAGCTTGGACAGTTGGTATGGCTACACCTTC. Amino acids: CASSLDSWYGYTF.

V is TRBV20-1 and J is TRBJ2-1; a possible D gene is TRBD2 (6 bases). CDR3 length equals 14 residues. The V gene lost 3 bases and the J gene lost 7 bases, with 16 bases spanning the gap. Germline V gene data show CDR1 as DFQATT and CDR2 as SNEGSKA (reference sequence). As DNA, the CDR3 is TGCAGTGCTAGGTCACTAGCTGGCTTTAATGAGCAGTTCTTC. Amino acids: CSARSLAGFNEQFF.

The chain carries TRBV20-1 and TRBJ2-7; tentatively, D is TRBD1 or TRBD2 (5 bases each). This CDR3 contains 13 residues. Trimming took 1 base from V and 5 from J, leaving 12 bases between them. The germline V gene has CDR1 DFQATT and CDR2 SNEGSKA (reference sequence). CDR3 protein: CSARVAGTHEQYF. CDR3 in DNA: TGCAGTGCTAGAGTAGCAGGGACGCACGAGCAGTACTTC.

This clonotype was observed a few times. The rearrangement joins TRBV4-3 to TRBJ2-7; unclear D gene. Germline CDR1 is LGHNA and CDR2 is YSLEER. The CDR3 contains 15 residues. V shed 0 bases and J shed 2 bases, with 11 bases lying between them. CDR3 DNA sequence: TGCGCCAGCAGCCAAGAAGTGCAGAGGACCTACGAGCAGTACTTC. Translated, it gives CASSQEVQRTYEQYF.

The V call is TRBV5-1, the J call TRBJ2-2, with 12 bases fitting TRBD2. This CDR3 comprises 18 residues. V gave up 2 bases and J gave up 4 bases; unmatched junction bases: 9. Germline V gives CDR1 SGHRS, CDR2 YFSETQ. The CDR3 spells CASSLSGLAGLRTGELFF. CDR3 nucleotides: TGCGCCAGCAGCTTAAGTGGACTAGCGGGACTGCGCACCGGGGAGCTGTTTTTT.

This clonotype has ten or more counts. The chain links TRBV4-3 to TRBJ1-6, with D possibly being TRBD1 (6 bases). The germline V and J ends were trimmed by 3 bases and 10 bases, with 13 bases remaining between them. This CDR3 is built from 14 residues. The germline gives CDR1 LGHNA, CDR2 YSLEER. The CDR3 sequence: CASSQPLQGSPLHF. Written as DNA, the CDR3 is TGCGCCAGCAGCCAGCCCCTTCAGGGGTCACCCCTCCACTTT.

The genes are TRBV5-1 and TRBJ1-1; D uncertain. V lost 3 bases, J lost 0 bases, and 9 bases lay in between. In germline, CDR1 is SGHRS, CDR2 YFSETQ. The CDR3 runs 14 residues. The CDR3 is CASSSFSMNTEAFF. The CDR3 nucleotides read TGCGCCAGCAGCTCCTTCAGCATGAACACTGAAGCTTTCTTT. Full variable domain (rest looked up from reference TRBV5-1 and TRBJ1-1): KAGVTQTPRYLIKTRGQQVTLSCSPISGHRSVSWYQQTPGQGLQFLFEYFSETQRNKGNFPGRFSGRQFSNSRSEMNVSTLELGDSALYLCASSSFSMNTEAFFGQGTRLTVV.

Many counts were recorded for this clonotype. V is TRBV20-1 and J is TRBJ2-3; TRBD1 matches at 8 bases. Germline V gene data show CDR1 as DFQATT and CDR2 as SNEGSKA (reference sequence). J lost 5 bases, V lost 6 bases, and 7 bases had no gene match. The CDR3 spans 13 residues. The CDR3 here is CSAEDRAKDTQYF. In nucleotides, the CDR3 is TGCAGTGCCGAGGACAGGGCCAAAGATACGCAGTATTTT.

In its sample, this clonotype was seen a few times. This chain connects TRBV18 to TRBJ2-7, with 12 positions matching TRBD2. This CDR3 contains 15 residues. CDR1 is KGHSH and CDR2 is LQKENI in the germline V gene. J lost 3 bases, V lost 1 base, and 1 base had no gene match. In DNA, the CDR3 is TGTGCCAGCTCACCACGGACTAGCGGGGTCTACGAGCAGTACTTC. Protein: CASSPRTSGVYEQYF.

The chain carries TRBV27 and TRBJ2-1; D unresolved. V was shortened by 5 bases and J by 15 bases, with 20 bases between the two germline ends. The CDR3 runs to 13 residues. Germline CDR1 and CDR2: MNHEY and SMNVEV (reference sequence). The CDR3 DNA follows: TGTGCCAGCAGTGCCCAATCTATTCACCAGGCGTTCTTC. It specifies CASSAQSIHQAFF.

This clonotype showed up just a few times. This chain joins TRBV7-9 and TRBJ2-7; D not resolved. Germline CDR1 and CDR2: SEHNR and FQNEAQ (reference sequence). This CDR3 comprises 14 residues. Between the trimmed V and J ends, which lost 1 base and 3 bases, there was a span of 10 bases. Here the CDR3 reads CASSLDWVSYEQYF. The CDR3 DNA reads TGTGCCAGCAGCTTAGACTGGGTAAGCTACGAGCAGTACTTC.

This sequence joins TRBV7-6 and TRBJ2-7; the D call may be TRBD1 or TRBD2 (5 bases each). V lost 1 base, J lost 0 bases, and 16 bases lay in between. The CDR3 totals 17 residues. From germline, CDR1 is SGHVS and CDR2 FNYEAQ. The CDR3 DNA reads TGTGCCAGCAGCTTAGTTCCAGGGCAGCGGAGCTCCTACGAGCAGTACTTC. Residues: CASSLVPGQRSSYEQYF.

V is TRBV10-2 and J is TRBJ2-7; 9 nucleotides align to TRBD1. The CDR3 loop spans 14 amino acids. The germline CDR1 and CDR2 sequences are WSHSY and SAAADI. V was pared by 6 bases and J by 4 bases, with 7 bases of the junction left unmatched. CDR3 nucleotide sequence: TGCGCCAGCAGGAAGGACAGGGGATTTTACGAGCAGTACTTC. It specifies CASRKDRGFYEQYF.

This rearrangement joins TRBV28 to TRBJ2-7, with D possibly matching TRBD1 (6 bases). Germline CDR1 reads MDHEN; CDR2 reads SYDVKM. The V and J ends lost 6 bases and 2 bases respectively, with 14 bases between them. The CDR3 loop spans 14 amino acids. This CDR3 is CASSVPGQTYEQYF. The CDR3, as DNA: TGTGCCAGCAGCGTACCCGGACAGACCTACGAGCAGTACTTC.

This clonotype appeared a few times. In nucleotides, the CDR3 is TGTGCCAGCAGCCCGGACTTTTATCAGCCCCAGCATTTT. It codes for CASSPDFYQPQHF. The chain is built from TRBV27 and TRBJ1-5; D not resolved. In germline, CDR1 is MNHEY, CDR2 SMNVEV (reference sequence). The V end was cut by 6 bases, the J end by 5 bases, with 11 bases between. The CDR3 spans 13 residues.

This clonotype has only a few counts. CDR3 sequence: CASRVDRVTGELFF. The DNA for the CDR3 is TGTGCCAGCAGGGTGGACAGGGTCACCGGGGAGCTGTTTTTT. The chain has TRBV6-1 and TRBJ2-2; 8 bases are shared with TRBD1. This CDR3 has 14 amino acids. Trimming cost V 6 bases and J 4 bases; bases outside gene matches: 4. The germline V gene encodes CDR1 MNHNS and CDR2 SASEGT.

The table lists this clonotype with a few counts. The chain recombines TRBV5-1 with TRBJ2-2, with D tentatively TRBD1 (6 bases). The CDR3 spans 17 residues. V lost 2 bases and J 2 bases, leaving 16 bases between the germline ends. Germline CDR1 SGHRS, CDR2 YFSETQ. As DNA, the CDR3 is TGCGCCAGCAGCTTAAAACAGGGTGGTCCCAACACCGGGGAGCTGTTTTTT. Amino acids: CASSLKQGGPNTGELFF.

This clonotype was detected a few times. V and J are TRBV29-1 and TRBJ2-5; 9 positions agree with TRBD2. CDR3 length equals 15 residues. Germline V gives CDR1 SQVTM, CDR2 ANQGSEA. V trimming: 3 bases; J trimming: 7 bases; junction bases outside the gene matches: 12. CDR3 DNA: TGCAGCGTTGATGGTGTAGCGGGGGAGGGCGGGACCCAGTACTTC. This translates into CSVDGVAGEGGTQYF.

This clonotype was detected only a few times. V and J are TRBV20-1 and TRBJ2-1, with D possibly TRBD2 on 5 matching bases. Germline V gives CDR1 DFQATT, CDR2 SNEGSKA (reference sequence). The CDR3 totals 14 residues. The V gene lost 2 bases and the J gene lost 2 bases, with 10 bases spanning the gap. CDR3 sequence (DNA): TGCAGTGCTAGATACGGGGATGCCTACAATGAGCAGTTCTTC. This codes for CSARYGDAYNEQFF.

This clonotype was counted only a few times. The J gene is TRBJ2-7, the V gene TRBV7-2; weak D call: TRBD1 (6 bases). The CDR3 spans 13 residues. Trimming pared 4 bases from V and 3 bases from J, leaving 10 bases between. Germline V gene lookup returns CDR1 SGHTA and CDR2 FQGNSA. CDR3 coding DNA: TGTGCCAGCAGCTCGCAGGGGTACTACGAGCAGTACTTC. Encoded protein: CASSSQGYYEQYF.